The sequence of this T cell receptor beta chain was determined in a study of shared clonotypes between healthy human individuals. Study-level findings and limits: Naive subsets usually exceeded memory subsets in estimated richness.

TCRdb's table, derived via immunoSEQ multiplex PCR, lists solely in-frame clones and lacks some. The sample yields millions of clones, 85% to 95% seen once. Trimming took 2 bases from V and 5 from J, leaving 13 bases between them. This CDR3 is built from 14 residues. Germline V gene lookup returns CDR1 SEHNR and CDR2 FQNEAQ (reference sequence). Worth noting for this clone: Its target is unknown.

In the naive CD8 group, cells lacked CD45RO and were positively selected for CCR7, so terminally differentiated effector memory CD45RA+ cells were left out. Specimen: naive CD8+ T cells sorted from blood. This receptor was taken from a young man in good health. The chain recombines TRBV7-9 with TRBJ2-7; a possible D gene is TRBD1 (5 bases). Written as DNA, the CDR3 is TGTGCCAGCAGCTTAAACTTACAGGAAAACGAGCAGTACTTC. Translating gives CASSLNLQENEQYF.